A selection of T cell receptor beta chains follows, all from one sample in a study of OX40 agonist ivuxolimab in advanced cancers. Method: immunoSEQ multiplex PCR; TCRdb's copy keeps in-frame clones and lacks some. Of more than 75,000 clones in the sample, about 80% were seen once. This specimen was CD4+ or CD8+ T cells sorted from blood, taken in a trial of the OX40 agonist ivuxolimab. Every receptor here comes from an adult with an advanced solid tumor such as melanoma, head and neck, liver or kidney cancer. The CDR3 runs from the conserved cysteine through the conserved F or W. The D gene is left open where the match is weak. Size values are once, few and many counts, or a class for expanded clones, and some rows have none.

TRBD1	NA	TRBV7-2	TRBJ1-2	TGTGCCAGCAGCCCAGACCCAGGGGGCGGCTACACCTTC	CASSPDPGGGYTF
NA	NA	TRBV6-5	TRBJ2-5	TGTGCCAGCCCTTACAGGGTCCAAGAGACCCAGTACTTC	CASPYRVQETQYF
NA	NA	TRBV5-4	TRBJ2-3	TGTGCCAGCAGTTCCGCCCTAGACGCAGATACGCAGTATTTT	CASSSALDADTQYF
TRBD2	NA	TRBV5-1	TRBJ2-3	TGCGCCAGCAGCTTAGGGACTAGCGGAGATACGCAGTATTTT	CASSLGTSGDTQYF
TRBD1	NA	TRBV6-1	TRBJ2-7	TGTGCCAGCACTTTAGGACAGGGCCCCTACGAGCAGTACTTC	CASTLGQGPYEQYF
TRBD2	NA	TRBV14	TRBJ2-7	TGTGCCAGCAGGATAGCGGGAGACTCCGAGCAGTACTTC	CASRIAGDSEQYF
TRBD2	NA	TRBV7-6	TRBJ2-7	TGTGCCAGCAGCCCGTTAGAGGCGGGAGGCCCCTACGAGCAGTACTTC	CASSPLEAGGPYEQYF
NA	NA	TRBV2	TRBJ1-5	TGTGCCAGCAGCCTCGAAGGTTATCAGCCCCAGCATTTT	CASSLEGYQPQHF
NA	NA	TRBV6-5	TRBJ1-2	TGTGCCAGCAGTTATGTTCGGAGGTCGGGTGGCTACACCTTC	CASSYVRRSGGYTF
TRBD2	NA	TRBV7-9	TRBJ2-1	TGTGCCAGCAGCTCACTAGCGGGAGGGAATGAGCAGTTCTTC	CASSSLAGGNEQFF
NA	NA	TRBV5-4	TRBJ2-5	TGTGCCAGCAGCTTGGTGGGGGCCGAGGAGACCCAGTACTTC	CASSLVGAEETQYF
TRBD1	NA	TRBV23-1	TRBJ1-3	TGCGCCAGCAGTCAATTGGACAGGGGTGGAAACACCATATATTTT	CASSQLDRGGNTIYF
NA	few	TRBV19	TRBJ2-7	TGTGCCACTATCGACAGGTTTTCCTACGAGCAGTACTTC	CATIDRFSYEQYF
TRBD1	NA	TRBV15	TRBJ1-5	TGTGCCACCAGCGGCCAGGGAGAGGGGGCTGAGGGTCAGCCCCAGCATTTT	CATSGQGEGAEGQPQHF
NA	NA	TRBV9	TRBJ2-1	TGTGCCAGCACCCCCGAGTGGTCGGCGTATGAGCAGTTCTTC	CASTPEWSAYEQFF
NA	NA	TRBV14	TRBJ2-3	TGTGCCAGCAGCCTTCGACTTAGCACAGATACGCAGTATTTT	CASSLRLSTDTQYF
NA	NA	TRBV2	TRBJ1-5	TGTGCCAGCCAGACAGGTAACAATCAGCCCCAGCATTTT	CASQTGNNQPQHF
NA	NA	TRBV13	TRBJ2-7	TGTGCCAGCAGCCGACCTGGGACAAGCTCCTACGAGCAGTACTTC	CASSRPGTSSYEQYF
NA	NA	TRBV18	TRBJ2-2	TGTGCCAGCTCACCTTTTACCGGGATGAACACCGGGGAGCTGTTTTTT	CASSPFTGMNTGELFF
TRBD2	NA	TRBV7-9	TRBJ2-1	TGTGCCAGCAGCTTTAGGACTAGCGGAGACAATGAGCAGTTCTTC	CASSFRTSGDNEQFF
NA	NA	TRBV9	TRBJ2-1	TGTGCCAGCAGCCCCCGGACAGCCTCCTACTACAATGAGCAGTTCTTC	CASSPRTASYYNEQFF
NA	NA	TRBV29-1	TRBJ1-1	TGCAGCGTTTCCAGACAGCCGAACACTGAAGCTTTCTTT	CSVSRQPNTEAFF
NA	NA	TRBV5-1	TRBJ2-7	TGCGCCAGCAGCTTGGAAGGGGTACCGGGGGAGCAGTACTTC	CASSLEGVPGEQYF
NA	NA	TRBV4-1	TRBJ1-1	TGCGCCAGCAGCCAAGACGGGGGAAGAGCTTTCTTT	CASSQDGGRAFF
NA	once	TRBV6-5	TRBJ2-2	TGTGCCAGCAGTTTTGACACCGGGGAGCTGTTTTTT	CASSFDTGELFF
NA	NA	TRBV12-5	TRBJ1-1	TGTGCTAGTGGTTTTGTGGCAGGCCTTGAAGCTTTCTTT	CASGFVAGLEAFF
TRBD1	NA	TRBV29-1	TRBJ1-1	TGCAGCACCCGACAGGGAGGGAGGGAAGCTTTCTTT	CSTRQGGREAFF
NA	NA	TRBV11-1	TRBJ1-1	TGTGCCAGCAGCTCGCCACAGGGTCGGGACACTGAAGCTTTCTTT	CASSSPQGRDTEAFF
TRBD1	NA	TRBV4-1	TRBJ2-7	TGCGCCAGCAGCCAAGGGACAGGGGGCAGGTACGAGCAGTACTTC	CASSQGTGGRYEQYF
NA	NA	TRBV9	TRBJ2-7	TGTGCCAGCAGCGTAGTTCCCATCCCCCACGAGCAGTACTTC	CASSVVPIPHEQYF
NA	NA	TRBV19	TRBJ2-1	TGTGCCAGTAGTATCGGTAATCGCCCAGCTTTCTTC	CASSIGNRPAFF
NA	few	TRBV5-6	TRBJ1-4	TGTGCCAGCAGCTTGCAGGGAGGGAATGAAAAACTGTTTTTT	CASSLQGGNEKLFF
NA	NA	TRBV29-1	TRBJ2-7	TGCAGCGTTGTCGTCCTAGTGGACCCCTACGAGCAGTACTTC	CSVVVLVDPYEQYF
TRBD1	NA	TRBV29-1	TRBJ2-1	TGCAGCTGCCGGGACAGGGGGCGATCCAATGAGCAGTTCTTC	CSCRDRGRSNEQFF
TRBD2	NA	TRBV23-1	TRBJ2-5	TGCGCCACCACGATTTTATTGAGCGGGAGAAGTCAAGAGACCCAGTACTTC	CATTILLSGRSQETQYF
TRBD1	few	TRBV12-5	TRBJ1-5	TGTGCTAGTGGACCGCAGGGGGCTAATCAGCCCCAGCATTTT	CASGPQGANQPQHF
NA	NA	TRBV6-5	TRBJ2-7	TGTGCCAGCAGTTACTCGGCAGGGGGGGTCCCCTACGAGCAGTACTTC	CASSYSAGGVPYEQYF
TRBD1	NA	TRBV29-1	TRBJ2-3	TGCAGCGTTGAAGGGACAGGGCCTCTCACAGATACGCAGTATTTT	CSVEGTGPLTDTQYF
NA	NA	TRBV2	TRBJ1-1	TGTGCCAGCACCAGCCGGGGAGTGGGCAACACTGAAGCTTTCTTT	CASTSRGVGNTEAFF
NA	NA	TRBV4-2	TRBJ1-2	TGTGCCAGCAGCCAAGAGACGGGGGCGGGCTACACCTTC	CASSQETGAGYTF
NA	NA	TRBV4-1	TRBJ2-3	TGCGCCAGCAGATTGAGGGAGACAGATACGCAGTATTTT	CASRLRETDTQYF